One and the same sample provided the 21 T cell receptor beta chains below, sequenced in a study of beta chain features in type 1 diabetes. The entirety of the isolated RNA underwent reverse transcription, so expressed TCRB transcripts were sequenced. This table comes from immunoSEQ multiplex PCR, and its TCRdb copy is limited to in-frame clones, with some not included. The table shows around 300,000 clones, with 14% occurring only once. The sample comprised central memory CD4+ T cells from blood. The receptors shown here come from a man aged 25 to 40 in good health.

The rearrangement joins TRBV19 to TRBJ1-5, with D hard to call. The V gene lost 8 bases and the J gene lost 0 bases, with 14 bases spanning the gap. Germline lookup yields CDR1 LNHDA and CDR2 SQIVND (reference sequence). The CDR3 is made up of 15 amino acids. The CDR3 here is CASANEALSNQPQHF. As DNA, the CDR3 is TGTGCCAGTGCGAATGAGGCTCTTAGCAATCAGCCCCAGCATTTT.

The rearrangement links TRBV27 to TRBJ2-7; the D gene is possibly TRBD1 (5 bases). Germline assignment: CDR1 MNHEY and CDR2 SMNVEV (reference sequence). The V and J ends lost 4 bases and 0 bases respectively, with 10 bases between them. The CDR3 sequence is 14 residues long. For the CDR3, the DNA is TGTGCCAGCAGTTATCAGGGATACTCCTACGAGCAGTACTTC. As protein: CASSYQGYSYEQYF.

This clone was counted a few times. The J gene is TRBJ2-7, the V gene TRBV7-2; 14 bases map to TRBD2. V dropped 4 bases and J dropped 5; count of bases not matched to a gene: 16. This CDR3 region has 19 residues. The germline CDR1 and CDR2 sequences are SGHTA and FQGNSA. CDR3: CASSSGTGLAGGVKHEQYV. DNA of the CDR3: TGTGCCAGCAGCTCTGGGACCGGACTAGCGGGAGGAGTAAAGCACGAGCAGTACGTC.

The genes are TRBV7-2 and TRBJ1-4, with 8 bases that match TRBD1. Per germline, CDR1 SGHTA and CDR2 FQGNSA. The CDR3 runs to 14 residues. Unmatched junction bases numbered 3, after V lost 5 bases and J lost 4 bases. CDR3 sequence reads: CASSPQGDNEKLFF. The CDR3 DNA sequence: TGTGCCAGCAGCCCACAGGGGGATAATGAAAAACTGTTTTTT.

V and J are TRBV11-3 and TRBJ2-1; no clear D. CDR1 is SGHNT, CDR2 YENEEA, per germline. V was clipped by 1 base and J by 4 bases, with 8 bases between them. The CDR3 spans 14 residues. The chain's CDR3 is CASSLGGNYNEQFF. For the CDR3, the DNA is TGTGCCAGCAGCTTAGGTGGGAATTACAATGAGCAGTTCTTC.

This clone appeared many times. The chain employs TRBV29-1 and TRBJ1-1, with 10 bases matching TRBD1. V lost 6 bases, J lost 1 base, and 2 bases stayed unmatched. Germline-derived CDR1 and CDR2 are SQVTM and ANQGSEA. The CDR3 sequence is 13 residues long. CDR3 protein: CSVGTGANTEAFF. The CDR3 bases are TGCAGCGTGGGGACAGGGGCGAACACTGAAGCTTTCTTT.

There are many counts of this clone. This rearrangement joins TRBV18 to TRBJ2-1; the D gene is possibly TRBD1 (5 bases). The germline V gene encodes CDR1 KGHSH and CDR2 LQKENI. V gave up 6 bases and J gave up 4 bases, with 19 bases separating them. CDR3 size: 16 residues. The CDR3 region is CASSHGHAAVYNEQFF. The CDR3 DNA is TGTGCCAGCTCCCATGGACACGCCGCTGTATACAATGAGCAGTTCTTC.

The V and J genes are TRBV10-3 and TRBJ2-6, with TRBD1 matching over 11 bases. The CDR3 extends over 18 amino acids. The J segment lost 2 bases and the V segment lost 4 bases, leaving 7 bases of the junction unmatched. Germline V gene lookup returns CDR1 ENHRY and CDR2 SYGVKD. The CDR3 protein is CAISGPGQGVPGANVLTF. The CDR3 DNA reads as TGTGCCATCAGTGGACCGGGACAGGGGGTTCCTGGGGCCAACGTCCTGACTTTC.

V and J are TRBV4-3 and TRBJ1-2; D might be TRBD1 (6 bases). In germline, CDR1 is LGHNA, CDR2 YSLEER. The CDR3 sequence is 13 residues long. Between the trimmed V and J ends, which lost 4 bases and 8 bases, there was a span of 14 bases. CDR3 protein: CASSRTGASGYTF. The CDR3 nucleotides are TGCGCCAGCAGCCGCACGGGGGCTAGCGGCTACACCTTC.

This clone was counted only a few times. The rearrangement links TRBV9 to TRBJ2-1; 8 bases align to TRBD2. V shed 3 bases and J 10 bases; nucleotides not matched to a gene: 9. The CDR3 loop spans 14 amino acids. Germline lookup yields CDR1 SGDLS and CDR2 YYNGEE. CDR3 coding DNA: TGTGCCAGCAGCGGGGGACTAGGATTTAGCGAGCAGTTCTTC. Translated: CASSGGLGFSEQFF.

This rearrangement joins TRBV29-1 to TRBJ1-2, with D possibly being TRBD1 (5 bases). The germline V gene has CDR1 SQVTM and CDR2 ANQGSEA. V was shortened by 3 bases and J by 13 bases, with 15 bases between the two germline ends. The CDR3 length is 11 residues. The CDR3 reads CSVDREGLFTF. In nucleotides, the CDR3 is TGCAGCGTTGACAGGGAAGGGCTATTCACCTTC. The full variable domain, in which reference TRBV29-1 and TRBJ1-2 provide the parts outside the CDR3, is SAVISQKPSRDICQRGTSLTIQCQVDSQVTMMFWYRQQPGQSLTLIATANQGSEATYESGFVIDKFPISRPNLTFSTLTVSNMSPEDSSIYLCSVDREGLFTFGSGTRLTVV.

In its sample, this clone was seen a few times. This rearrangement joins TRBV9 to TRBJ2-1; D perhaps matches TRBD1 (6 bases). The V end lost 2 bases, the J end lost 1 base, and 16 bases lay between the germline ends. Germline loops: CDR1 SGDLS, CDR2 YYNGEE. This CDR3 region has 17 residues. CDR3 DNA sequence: TGTGCCAGCAGCGTCCCATCTACAACAGGGTCCTACAATGAGCAGTTCTTC. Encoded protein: CASSVPSTTGSYNEQFF.

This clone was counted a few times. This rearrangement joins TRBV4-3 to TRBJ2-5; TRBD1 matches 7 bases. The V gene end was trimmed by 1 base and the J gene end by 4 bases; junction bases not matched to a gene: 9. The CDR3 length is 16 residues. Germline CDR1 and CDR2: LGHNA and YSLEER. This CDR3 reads CASSQGTGRFRETQYF. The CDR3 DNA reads TGCGCCAGCAGCCAAGGGACAGGACGGTTCCGAGAGACCCAGTACTTC.

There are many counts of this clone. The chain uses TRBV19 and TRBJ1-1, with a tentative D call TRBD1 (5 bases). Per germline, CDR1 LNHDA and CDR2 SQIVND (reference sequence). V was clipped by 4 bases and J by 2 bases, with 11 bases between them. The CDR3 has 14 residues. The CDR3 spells CASSRDRGNTEAFF. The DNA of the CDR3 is TGTGCCAGTAGTAGAGACAGAGGAAACACTGAAGCTTTCTTT.

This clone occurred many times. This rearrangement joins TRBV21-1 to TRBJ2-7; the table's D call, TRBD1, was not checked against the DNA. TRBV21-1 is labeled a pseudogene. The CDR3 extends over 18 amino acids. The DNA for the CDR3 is TGTGCCAGCCTAAAAAGAAGGGGCGGCCCAACTTACAGCTACGAGCAGTACTTC. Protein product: CASLKRRGGPTYSYEQYF.

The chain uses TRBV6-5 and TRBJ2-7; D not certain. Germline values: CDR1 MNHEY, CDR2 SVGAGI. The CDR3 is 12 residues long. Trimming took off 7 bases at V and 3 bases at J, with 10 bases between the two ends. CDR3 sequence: CASTNWGYEQYV. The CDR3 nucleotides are TGTGCCAGCACCAACTGGGGCTACGAGCAGTACGTC.

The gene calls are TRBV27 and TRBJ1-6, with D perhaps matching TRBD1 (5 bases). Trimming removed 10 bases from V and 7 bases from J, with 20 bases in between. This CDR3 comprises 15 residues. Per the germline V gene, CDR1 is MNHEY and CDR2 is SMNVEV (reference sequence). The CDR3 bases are TGTGCCACCCAAGAGGGGATTACGGTAAATTCACCCCTCCACTTT. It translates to CATQEGITVNSPLHF.

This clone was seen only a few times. The DNA of the CDR3 is TGTGCCAGCAGCCCATTACAAAATACGCAGTATTTT. Protein product: CASSPLQNTQYF. This chain links TRBV7-2 with TRBJ2-3; the D is unclear. With 5 bases removed from V and 7 bases from J, the gap between germline ends came to 10 bases. CDR1 SGHTA and CDR2 FQGNSA come from the germline V gene. CDR3 length: 12 residues. Based on the CDR3 plus reference TRBV7-2 and TRBJ2-3, the full variable domain is GAGVSQSPSNKVTEKGKDVELRCDPISGHTALYWYRQSLGQGLEFLIYFQGNSAPDKSGLPSDRFSAERTGGSVSTLTIQRTQQEDSAVYLCASSPLQNTQYFGPGTRLTVL.

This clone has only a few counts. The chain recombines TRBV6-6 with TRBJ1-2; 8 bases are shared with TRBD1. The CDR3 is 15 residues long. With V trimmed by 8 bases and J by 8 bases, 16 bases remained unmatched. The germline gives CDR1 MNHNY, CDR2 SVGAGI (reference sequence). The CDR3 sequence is CASFPGQASWSGYTF. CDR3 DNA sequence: TGTGCCAGCTTTCCGGGACAGGCTTCCTGGTCGGGCTACACCTTC.

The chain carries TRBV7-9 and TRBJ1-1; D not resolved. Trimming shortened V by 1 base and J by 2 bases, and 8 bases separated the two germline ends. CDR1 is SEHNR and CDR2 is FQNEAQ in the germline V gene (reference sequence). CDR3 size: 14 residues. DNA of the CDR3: TGTGCCAGCAGCTTAGGATCTACTAACACTGAAGCTTTCTTT. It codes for CASSLGSTNTEAFF.

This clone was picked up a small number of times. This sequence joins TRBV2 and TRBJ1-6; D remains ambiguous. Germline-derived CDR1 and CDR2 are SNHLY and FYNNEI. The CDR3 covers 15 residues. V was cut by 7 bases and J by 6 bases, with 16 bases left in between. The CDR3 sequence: CASIVETAGNSPLHF. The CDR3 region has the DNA TGTGCCAGCATTGTTGAAACCGCCGGTAATTCACCCCTCCACTTT.